Listed below are T cell receptor beta chains from one sample, sequenced in a study of CD4+ T cells in melanoma. This table comes from immunoSEQ multiplex PCR, and its TCRdb copy is limited to in-frame clones, with some not included. The table has roughly 150,000 clones, 92% seen once. The receptors shown here come from a human donor with melanoma. Both conserved end residues are part of each CDR3. The D gene is left open where the match is weak. Size tells how often a clone was seen (once, few, many) or the class of an expanded clone, and some rows leave it out.

TGTGCCAGCAGTTACTCGAATGGGGGCTTCGACGAGCAGTACTTC,CASSYSNGGFDEQYF,TRBV6-5,-,-,15,TRBJ2-7
TGTGCCAGCTCACCACCGGGACTAGCGTTAAAAAACATTCAGTACTTC,CASSPPGLALKNIQYF,TRBV18,-,TRBD2,16,TRBJ2-4
TGCGCCAGCAGCCAAGATCGGGGCTTCTATGGCTACACCTTC,CASSQDRGFYGYTF,TRBV4-1,-,-,14,TRBJ1-2
TGTGCCAGCAGCTTTTTAAAGGGACAGGGGGCCACTGAAGCTTTCTTT,CASSFLKGQGATEAFF,TRBV11-2,-,TRBD1,16,TRBJ1-1
TGTGCCAGCAGCTTAGTATGGACAGCTTTAAACACCGGGGAGCTGTTTTTT,CASSLVWTALNTGELFF,TRBV7-2,-,-,17,TRBJ2-2
TGTGCCAGCAGTTACGGACAGACGTTATCTAATTCACCCCTCCACTTT,CASSYGQTLSNSPLHF,TRBV6-5,-,-,16,TRBJ1-6
TGTGCCAGTAGTAAGGGGCCGGGACAGGGCGACTCCGAGCAGTACTTC,CASSKGPGQGDSEQYF,TRBV19,once,TRBD1,16,TRBJ2-7
TGTGCCAGTAGCCTGACTAGCGGGGGGGCCTACGCCTACGAGCAGTACTTC,CASSLTSGGAYAYEQYF,TRBV19,-,TRBD2,17,TRBJ2-7
TGTGCCAGCAGCTTGGATGGACAGGGTATGGGGCCCCTCCACTTT,CASSLDGQGMGPLHF,TRBV5-4,-,TRBD1,15,TRBJ1-6
TGCAGCGTTGCTACGGGCTCCTCGGGGGAAGATCAGCCCCAGCATTTT,CSVATGSSGEDQPQHF,TRBV29-1,-,-,16,TRBJ1-5
TGTGCCAGCACAAGGGAATTGGGTAACTATGGCTACACCTTC,CASTRELGNYGYTF,TRBV2,-,-,14,TRBJ1-2
TGTGCCAGCAGCTATCTGGCGGATACGCAGTATTTT,CASSYLADTQYF,TRBV7-9,few,-,12,TRBJ2-3
TGTGCCAGTAGTGGAAGTAGTAAATCCTACGAGCAGTACTTC,CASSGSSKSYEQYF,TRBV19,-,-,14,TRBJ2-7